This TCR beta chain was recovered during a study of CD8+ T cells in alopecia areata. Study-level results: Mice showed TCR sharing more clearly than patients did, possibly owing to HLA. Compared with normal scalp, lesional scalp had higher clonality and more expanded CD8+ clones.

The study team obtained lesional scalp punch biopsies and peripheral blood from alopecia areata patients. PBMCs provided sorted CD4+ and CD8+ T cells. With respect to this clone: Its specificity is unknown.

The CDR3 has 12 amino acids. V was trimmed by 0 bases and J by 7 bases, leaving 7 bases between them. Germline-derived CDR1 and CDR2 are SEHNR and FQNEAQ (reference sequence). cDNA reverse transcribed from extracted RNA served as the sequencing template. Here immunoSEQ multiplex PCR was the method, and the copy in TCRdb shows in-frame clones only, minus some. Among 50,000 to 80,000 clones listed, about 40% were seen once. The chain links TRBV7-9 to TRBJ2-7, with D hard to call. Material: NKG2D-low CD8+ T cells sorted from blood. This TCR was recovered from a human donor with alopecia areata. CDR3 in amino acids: CASSLALQEQYF. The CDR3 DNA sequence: TGTGCCAGCAGCTTAGCTCTACAGGAGCAGTACTTC.